These 12 T cell receptor beta chains were sequenced from one sample in a study of identical twins. TCRdb called the 5' RACE reads again in MiXCR, with one record for every CDR3 protein. The table shows 500,000 to 600,000 distinct CDR3 sequences, with 22% occurring only once. These data are also associated with another study on T cells expressing NK-cell markers.

Sequences were obtained from CD4+ T cells sorted from blood. The receptors here all came from a woman between 18 and 30 years old in good health.

The rearrangement joins TRBV3-1 to TRBJ2-2; 9 bases match TRBD1. Trimming cost V 4 bases and J 4 bases; bases outside gene matches: 13. The CDR3 spans 18 residues. CDR1 and CDR2 from the germline V gene are LGHDT and YNNKEL (reference sequence). CDR3 in DNA: TGTGCCAGCAGCCCCGGGACAGGGAGGGGGTTTGGCACCGGGGAGCTGTTTTTT. It translates to CASSPGTGRGFGTGELFF.

J is TRBJ2-3 and V is TRBV5-1; 7 bases fit TRBD1. The CDR3 is 14 amino acids. With 1 base clipped from V and 4 bases from J, the junction kept 3 bases outside the gene matches. Germline lookup yields CDR1 SGHRS and CDR2 YFSETQ. The CDR3 bases are TGCGCCAGCAGCTTGACAGGGGTCCCAGATACGCAGTATTTT. Translation: CASSLTGVPDTQYF.

The chain has TRBV18 and TRBJ1-2; possible D gene TRBD1, 6 bases. The CDR3 runs to 14 residues. Trimming removed 4 bases at V and 6 bases at J, with 15 bases between. Germline V gene lookup returns CDR1 KGHSH and CDR2 LQKENI. The CDR3, as DNA: TGTGCCAGCTCACAGCAGGAGGGGGTACATGGCTACACCTTC. The encoded protein is CASSQQEGVHGYTF.

The chain employs TRBV5-1 and TRBJ2-3; TRBD2 aligns across 8 bases. With 1 base clipped from V and 0 bases from J, the junction kept 16 bases outside the gene matches. This CDR3 contains 20 residues. Germline values: CDR1 SGHRS, CDR2 YFSETQ. In DNA, the CDR3 is TGCGCCAGCAGCTTGTATTTTACTGGCGGGGGGACTTCTAGCACAGATACGCAGTATTTT. This codes for CASSLYFTGGGTSSTDTQYF.

The chain links TRBV12-3 or TRBV12-4 to TRBJ2-2, with D hard to call. V was shortened by 4 bases and J by 3 bases, with 6 bases between the two germline ends. This CDR3 contains 13 residues. CDR3 sequence: CASSSTYTGELFF. As DNA, the CDR3 is TGTGCCAGCAGTTCAACGTACACCGGGGAGCTGTTTTTT.

V and J are TRBV12-3 or TRBV12-4 and TRBJ2-3; 10 bases line up with TRBD2. This CDR3 has 16 residues. Germline trimming cut 5 bases from V and 6 bases from J; bases unmatched to any gene: 11. CDR3 amino acids: CASSLFRLAGNDTQYF. DNA of the CDR3: TGTGCCAGCAGTCTCTTCCGACTAGCGGGCAATGATACGCAGTATTTT.

V is TRBV27 and J is TRBJ2-7; the match to TRBD1 covers 10 bases. CDR1 is MNHEY, CDR2 SMNVEV, per germline (reference sequence). Trimming removed 8 bases from V and 3 bases from J; junction bases left unmatched: 13. This CDR3 region has 16 residues. CDR3 residues: CASSRDRGDKVYEQYF. The CDR3 DNA follows: TGTGCCAGCTCACGGGACAGGGGCGATAAGGTCTACGAGCAGTACTTC.

The chain uses TRBV9 and TRBJ2-7, with D unclear. The CDR3 covers 13 residues. Germline V lookup: CDR1 SGDLS, CDR2 YYNGEE. The V and J ends lost 1 base and 5 bases respectively, with 10 bases between them. For the CDR3, the DNA is TGTGCCAGCAGCGTATTTCCCGAGAACGAGCAGTACTTC. Amino acids: CASSVFPENEQYF.

The V and J genes are TRBV20-1 and TRBJ2-1, with TRBD2 identical over 11 bases. V was clipped by 3 bases and J by 10 bases; unmatched bases: 14. This CDR3 is built from 16 residues. The germline V gene encodes CDR1 DFQATT and CDR2 SNEGSKA (reference sequence). The CDR3 loop reads CSASDIPGLAVREQFF. In DNA, the CDR3 is TGCAGTGCTAGTGACATTCCGGGACTAGCGGTTCGGGAGCAGTTCTTC.

Turning to this clonotype: Mismatch with germline at one junction end may stem from a read error. This chain links TRBV4-3 with TRBJ1-1; D not certain. The CDR3 covers 15 residues. Germline assignment: CDR1 LGHNA and CDR2 YSLEER. The CDR3 loop reads CASSLSYPGSTEPFF. The DNA for the CDR3 is TGCGCCAGCAGCCTCTCGTACCCCGGGAGCACTGAACCTTTCTTT.

In regard to this clonotype: One end of the junction does not line up with germline, which may come from a read error. This chain joins TRBV10-3 and TRBJ1-1; 7 nucleotides line up with TRBD1. The germline gives CDR1 ENHRY, CDR2 SYGVKD. CDR3 length: 15 residues. The CDR3 loop is CVISEEQGMNTEAFF. CDR3 nucleotide sequence: TGTGTCATCAGCGAGGAACAGGGGATGAACACTGAAGCTTTCTTT.

The chain has TRBV2 and TRBJ2-2, with 7 bases identical to TRBD2. CDR3 length: 16 residues. V shed 7 bases and J 7 bases; nucleotides not matched to a gene: 15. Germline CDR1 SNHLY, CDR2 FYNNEI. CDR3 in DNA: TGTGCCAGCAAATGGTTCCCGGGACTATTAGACGGGGAGCTGTTTTTT. It translates to CASKWFPGLLDGELFF.